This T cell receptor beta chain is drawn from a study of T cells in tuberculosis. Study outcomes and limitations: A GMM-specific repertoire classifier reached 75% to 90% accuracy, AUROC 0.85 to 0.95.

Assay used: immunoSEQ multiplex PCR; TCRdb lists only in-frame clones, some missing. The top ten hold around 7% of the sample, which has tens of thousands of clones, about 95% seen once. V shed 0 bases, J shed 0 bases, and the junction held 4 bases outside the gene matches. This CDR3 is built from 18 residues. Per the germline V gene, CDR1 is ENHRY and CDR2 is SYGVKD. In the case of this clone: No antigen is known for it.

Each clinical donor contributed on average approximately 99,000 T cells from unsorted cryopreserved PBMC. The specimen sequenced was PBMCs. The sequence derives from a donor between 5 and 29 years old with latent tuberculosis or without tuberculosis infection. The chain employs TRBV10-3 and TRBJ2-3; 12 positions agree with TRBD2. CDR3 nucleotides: TGTGCCATCAGTGAGTCCGGGACTAGCGGGTCTAGCACAGATACGCAGTATTTT. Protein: CAISESGTSGSSTDTQYF.